What follows describes a single TCR beta chain. The antigen remains undetermined. The sample belongs to a study of siplizumab effects on memory and regulatory T cells. Study-wide points: A major contribution to the alloresponse seemed to be made by naive T cells, which seemed more diverse than memory cells. Alloreactive sequences from unstimulated CD4+ memory cells fell significantly with siplizumab. The authors could not assign a naive or memory phenotype to roughly 80-96% of proliferating CD4+ or CD8+ clones.

CDR3 length: 21 residues. Germline assignment: CDR1 SNHLY and CDR2 FYNNEI. V dropped 7 bases and J dropped 0; count of bases not matched to a gene: 20. Per sample, the assay covered around 10^5 TCR templates. Clones were read by immunoSEQ multiplex PCR, and TCRdb kept only the in-frame ones, dropping some. This table holds tens of thousands of clones, about 89% found once. Sequencing was carried out using CD8+ T cells sorted from blood. This receptor was taken from a human donor in good health. The chain uses TRBV2 and TRBJ1-6, with 8 bases matching TRBD1. The CDR3 DNA is TGTGCCAGCATGGACCGAGGAACCGGGACAGGCCGCTTCTCCTATAATTCACCCCTCCACTTT. This encodes CASMDRGTGTGRFSYNSPLHF. The variable domain in full, with the rest retrieved from reference TRBV2 and TRBJ1-6, is EPEVTQTPSHQVTQMGQEVILRCVPISNHLYFYWYRQILGQKVEFLVSFYNNEISEKSEIFDDQFSVERPDGSNFTLKIRSTKLEDSAMYFCASMDRGTGTGRFSYNSPLHFGNGTRLTVT.